The clone carrying this T cell receptor (beta chain) has just a few counts. The data originate from a study of blood T cell repertoires in COVID-19. Looking at the study overall: COVID-19 samples, acute and convalescent, were from the United States, Italy and Spain. T cells, B-cell-depleted T cells, or PBMCs provided the cDNA or gDNA that served as material.

Germline CDR1 SNHLY, CDR2 FYNNEI. V lost 6 bases to trimming and J lost 6 bases; unmatched junction nucleotides: 4. The CDR3 has 15 residues. Per the authors' pipeline: Nucleated cell counts were estimated from reference gene primer amplification. Clones were sequenced by immunoSEQ multiplex PCR, and TCRdb holds only the in-frame ones, with some missing. V and J calls plus clone size are reproduced from that table; the DNA served to infer D and trimming. The repertoire consists of about 260,000 clones, with approximately 84% occurring once and the leading ten covering over 1.5%. The V gene is TRBV2, the J gene TRBJ2-1, with 14 bases that match TRBD2. The receptor's source is an elderly woman with acute or convalescent COVID-19. Sequencing was done on a sample of peripheral blood. CDR3 DNA sequence: TGTGCCAGCAGCGGACTAGCGGGGGGACTCAATGAGCAGTTCTTC. This codes for CASSGLAGGLNEQFF.